A selection of T cell receptor beta chains follows, all from one sample in a study of blood T cell repertoires in COVID-19. TCRdb's copy holds only in-frame clones and misses some; the assay was immunoSEQ multiplex PCR. The table includes fewer than 250,000 clones, roughly four fifths detected once. Sequenced sample: peripheral blood. These receptors were collected from a woman aged 70-85 years with acute or convalescent COVID-19. CDR3s include the opening cysteine and the closing phenylalanine or tryptophan. A D gene is named only where the DNA matches it firmly. Not all rows give a size; the values are once, few, many and, for expanded clones, a class.

V	size	J	D	DNA	CDR3
TRBV2	.	TRBJ2-1	TRBD1	TGTGCCAGCAGCGAGGGACAGGGTATCGGCAATGAGCAGTTCTTC	CASSEGQGIGNEQFF
TRBV30	few	TRBJ1-2	.	TGTGCCTGGAGTGTTATGGAGGATTATTATGGCTACACCTTC	CAWSVMEDYYGYTF
TRBV5-8	few	TRBJ1-2	TRBD1	TGTGCCAGCAGCTTGGTAGCAGGGGGCGTCTATGGCTACACCTTC	CASSLVAGGVYGYTF
TRBV12-5	.	TRBJ2-1	.	TGTGCTAGTGGCCGCGGGACAGCCTCCTACAATGAGCAGTTCTTC	CASGRGTASYNEQFF
TRBV5-4	.	TRBJ1-2	TRBD1	TGTGCCAGCAGCTTGAGTGCCCAGGGGGCGCTTCACTATGGCTACACCTTC	CASSLSAQGALHYGYTF
TRBV4-3	.	TRBJ2-3	.	TGCGCCAGCAGCCAAGATGGTGTGGGGCTAGGCACAGATACGCAGTATTTT	CASSQDGVGLGTDTQYF
TRBV15	.	TRBJ1-2	.	TGTGCCACCAGCCTCAGGGACACACTGAGGGCTAACTATGGCTACACCTTC	CATSLRDTLRANYGYTF
TRBV10-3	few	TRBJ1-1	TRBD1	TGTGCCATCAGTCGACAGGGCAATTATCAGAACACTGAAGCTTTCTTT	CAISRQGNYQNTEAFF
TRBV27	.	TRBJ1-6	.	TGTGCCAGCCGACGCGGGGTAGGCCTCAATTCACCCCTCCACTTT	CASRRGVGLNSPLHF
TRBV19	.	TRBJ2-5	TRBD2	TGTGCCAGTAGTATTGCGACGGGGGGTACGGAGACCCAGTACTTC	CASSIATGGTETQYF
TRBV4-3	.	TRBJ1-2	TRBD1	TGCGCCAGCAGCCACCGGGACAGGGAGTACTATGGCTACACCTTC	CASSHRDREYYGYTF
TRBV11-2	.	TRBJ2-3	.	TGTGCCAGCAGCCCGCAATACGGGGCGCAGTATTTT	CASSPQYGAQYF
TRBV30	.	TRBJ1-1	TRBD1	TGTGCCTGGAGTAGACAGGGGGGGGTGGCTGAAGCTTTCTTT	CAWSRQGGVAEAFF
TRBV7-8	.	TRBJ2-5	.	TGTGCCAGCAGCCCTCAGCAGGGTTACCAAGAGACCCAGTACTTC	CASSPQQGYQETQYF
TRBV2	.	TRBJ1-6	TRBD1	TGTGCCAGCAGTGAAGTTGGCAGGGGGTCACCCCTCCACTTT	CASSEVGRGSPLHF
TRBV6-5	few	TRBJ1-2	TRBD1	TGTGCCAGCAGTTCCCGGGACAGGGGGCCTGGCTACACCTTC	CASSSRDRGPGYTF
TRBV6-5	.	TRBJ2-7	.	TGTGCCAGCAGTTTTCACTACGAGCAGTACTTC	CASSFHYEQYF
TRBV2	.	TRBJ1-5	.	TGTGCCAGCAAGGCTGGGGGAGGAGGACAGCCCCAGCATTTT	CASKAGGGGQPQHF
TRBV7-2	.	TRBJ2-7	.	TGTGCCAGCAGCTCGCGCGGGGGTTGGGGGCCCGAGCAGTACTTC	CASSSRGGWGPEQYF
TRBV5-1	.	TRBJ1-1	.	TGCGCCAGCAGCCTGGACAGAGCGAACACTGAAGCTTTCTTT	CASSLDRANTEAFF
TRBV25-1	.	TRBJ2-7	.	TGTGCCAGCAGTCGACACCCCGTCGACGGGCTGGGAGCCTACGAGCAGTACTTC	CASSRHPVDGLGAYEQYF
TRBV2	.	TRBJ1-2	.	TGTGCCAGCGAGGACAGCCCTGTTGGCTACACCTTC	CASEDSPVGYTF
TRBV5-1	once	TRBJ1-5	.	TGCGCCAGCAGCTTGGATGCAGGGGTCTTTCAGCCCCAGCATTTT	CASSLDAGVFQPQHF
TRBV7-9	.	TRBJ2-5	.	TGTGCCAGCAGCCTACAGGGTACGGTGGAGACCCAGTACTTC	CASSLQGTVETQYF
TRBV7-2	few	TRBJ1-2	.	TGTGCCAGCAGCTCCGAGGTCTCGTATGGCTACACCTTC	CASSSEVSYGYTF